The 9 T cell receptor beta chains in this list originate from one sample, sequenced in a study of T cells in Graves' hyperthyroidism and ophthalmopathy (dated by TCRdb to 2018 to 2020). The method was multiplex PCR. The listed sequencing device is Illumina HiSeq 2000. TCR beta CDR3 regions were amplified from RNA transcripts. The first round of RT-PCR for the TCR CDR3 was performed with the HTBI primer set and the Qiagen OneStep RT-PCR kit. The raw public reads went through TCRdb reprocessing: fastp at Q25, MiXCR clone calling, in-frame beta chains kept. Every CDR3 protein is listed once, alongside the most common genes and DNA of its rows. This sample has some 800,000 distinct CDR3 sequences in its table, and around 39% of those were observed once. The ten largest clones take up about 9% of the sample. Sample: blood. Receptor source: a man in his late teens or twenties with Graves' hyperthyroidism.

In its sample, this clonotype was seen a few times. The V and J genes are TRBV11-2 and TRBJ2-7; D is tentatively TRBD1 or TRBD2 (5 bases each). CDR1 is SGHAT, CDR2 FQNNGV, per germline. The CDR3 sequence is 15 residues long. Trimming left V 6 bases short and J 3 bases short, with 18 bases between. CDR3 sequence reads: CASSFGTYGSYEQYF. The CDR3 region has the DNA TGTGCCAGCAGTTTTGGGACGTACGGAAGCTACGAGCAGTACTTC.

This clonotype has a handful of counts. V is TRBV7-9 and J is TRBJ1-1, with a weak D call TRBD1 (6 bases). CDR1 is SEHNR, CDR2 FQNEAQ, per germline (reference sequence). Trimming removed 4 bases at V and 0 bases at J, with 12 bases between. The CDR3 runs to 15 residues. CDR3 region: CASSSWGHLNTEAFF. The DNA for the CDR3 is TGTGCCAGCAGCTCTTGGGGACACCTGAACACTGAAGCTTTCTTT.

About this clonotype: One junction end disagrees with the germline gene, perhaps due to a read error. The chain uses TRBV7-9 and TRBJ2-7, with 8 positions matching TRBD1. CDR1 is SEHNR, CDR2 FQNEAQ, per germline (reference sequence). The CDR3 is 18 residues long. The CDR3 loop reads CASSQDPNQGARSYEQYF. CDR3 coding DNA: TGCGCCAGCAGCCAAGATCCGAATCAGGGGGCGCGAAGCTACGAGCAGTACTTC.

V and J are TRBV6-1 and TRBJ1-5; TRBD1 matches 8 bases. Germline CDR1 is MNHNS and CDR2 is SASEGT. CDR3 length equals 14 residues. J gave up 7 bases and V 4 bases, and 6 bases lay outside the gene matches. CDR3 region: CASSAQGARQPQHF. The CDR3 nucleotides are TGTGCCAGCAGTGCGCAGGGGGCACGACAGCCCCAGCATTTT.

With regard to this clonotype: This may arise from a read error, as a much more abundant clone is one base away. This chain uses TRBV29-1 with TRBJ1-3; D is unresolved. Trimming took 2 bases from V and 1 from J, leaving 9 bases between them. CDR3 length: 14 residues. Germline lookup yields CDR1 SQVTM and CDR2 ANQGSEA. CDR3 amino acids: CSVEIWGSGNTIYF. CDR3 DNA sequence: TGCAGCGTTGAAATATGGGGATCTGGAAACACCATATATTTT.

V usage is TRBV7-8 and J usage is TRBJ1-1; D is possibly TRBD1 (6 bases). The V end was cut by 1 base, the J end by 3 bases, with 15 bases between. Germline CDR1 reads SGHVS; CDR2 reads FQNEAQ. The CDR3 runs to 16 residues. CDR3 residues: CASSLDSGAMDTEAFF. The CDR3 DNA is TGTGCCAGCAGCTTAGATTCGGGGGCGATGGACACTGAAGCTTTCTTT.

This clonotype was observed at least ten times. The chain is built from TRBV19 and TRBJ2-5; D remains ambiguous. Germline CDR1 is LNHDA and CDR2 is SQIVND (reference sequence). Trimming shortened V by 6 bases and J by 0 bases, and 8 bases separated the two germline ends. CDR3 length: 13 amino acids. This CDR3 reads CASREPNQETQYF. The CDR3 nucleotides are TGTGCCAGTAGAGAGCCAAACCAAGAGACCCAGTACTTC.

The gene calls are TRBV2 and TRBJ2-2; D gene unclear. V lost 3 bases to trimming and J lost 8 bases, with 7 bases between them. This CDR3 contains 12 residues. CDR1 and CDR2 from the germline V gene are SNHLY and FYNNEI. CDR3 protein: CASSEYGGELFF. CDR3 in DNA: TGTGCCAGCAGTGAGTACGGGGGGGAGCTGTTTTTT.

To note about this clonotype: A read error is likely, as this CDR3 ends without the conserved phenylalanine or tryptophan. The DNA is left out, because the CDR3 cannot be placed on it with certainty; the CDR3 is given as TCRdb lists it. The chain joins TRBV20-1 to TRBJ1-2; TRBD1, the table's D call, lacks a check against the DNA. Germline V gives CDR1 DFQATT, CDR2 SNEGSKA (reference sequence). The CDR3 has 8 amino acids, counting both end residues. This chain's CDR3 is CSATGTGI.